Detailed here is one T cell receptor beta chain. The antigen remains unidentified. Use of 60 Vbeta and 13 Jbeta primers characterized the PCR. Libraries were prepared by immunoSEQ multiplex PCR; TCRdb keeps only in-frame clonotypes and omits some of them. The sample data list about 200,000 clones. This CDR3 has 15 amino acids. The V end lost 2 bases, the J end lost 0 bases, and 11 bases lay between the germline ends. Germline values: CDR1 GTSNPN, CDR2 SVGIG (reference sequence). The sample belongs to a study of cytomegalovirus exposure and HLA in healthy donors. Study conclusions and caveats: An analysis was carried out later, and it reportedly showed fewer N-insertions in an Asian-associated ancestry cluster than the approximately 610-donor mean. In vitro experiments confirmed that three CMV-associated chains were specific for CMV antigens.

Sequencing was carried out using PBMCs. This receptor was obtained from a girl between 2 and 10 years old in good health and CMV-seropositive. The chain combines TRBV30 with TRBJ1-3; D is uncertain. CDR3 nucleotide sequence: TGTGCCTGGAGTCACGGTTCCGACTCTGGAAACACCATATATTTT. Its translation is CAWSHGSDSGNTIYF.